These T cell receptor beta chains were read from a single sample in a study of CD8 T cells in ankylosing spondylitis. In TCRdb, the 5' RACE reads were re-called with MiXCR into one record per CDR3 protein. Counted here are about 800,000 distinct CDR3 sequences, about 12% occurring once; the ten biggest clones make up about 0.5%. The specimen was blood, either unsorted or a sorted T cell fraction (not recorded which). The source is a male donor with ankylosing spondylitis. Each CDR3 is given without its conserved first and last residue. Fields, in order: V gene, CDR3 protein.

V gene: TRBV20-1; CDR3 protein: SARDWGNQPQH
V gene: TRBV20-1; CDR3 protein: AYPWTSGFNEQF
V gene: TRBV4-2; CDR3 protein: ASSQDWVADYEQY
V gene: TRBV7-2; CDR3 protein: ASMRDYTENEQF
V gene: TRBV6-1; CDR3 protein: ASRSPGVPYEQY
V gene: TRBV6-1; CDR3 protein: ASSAGLASNTGELF
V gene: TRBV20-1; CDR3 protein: CARDLVTSGDNEQF
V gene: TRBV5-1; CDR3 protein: ASSLDPGGLRAPNEQF
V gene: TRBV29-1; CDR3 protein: SARPRDEQF
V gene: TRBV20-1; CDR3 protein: SARPSGRAGSSYNEQF
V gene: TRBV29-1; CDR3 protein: SVETAGGVNEQF
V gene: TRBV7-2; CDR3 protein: ASSLVRVGEQF
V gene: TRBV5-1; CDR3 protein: ASSLGLAANRNEQF
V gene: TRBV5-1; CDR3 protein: ASSLGQEQPQH
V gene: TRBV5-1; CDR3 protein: ASRTDPGYRVWV
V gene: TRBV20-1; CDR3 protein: SATRQGGTGELF
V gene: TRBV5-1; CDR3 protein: ASSLVRDKFSYEQY
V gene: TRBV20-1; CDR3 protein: SARRAGLMNTEAF
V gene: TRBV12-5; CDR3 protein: ASGSFPQGTNTGELF
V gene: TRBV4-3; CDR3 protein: ASSQALGQGAYYGYT
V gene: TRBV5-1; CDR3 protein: ASKDRGLYNEQF
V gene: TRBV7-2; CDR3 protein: ASSLYRDVDTQY
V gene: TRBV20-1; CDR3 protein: SASQNGPPEGYT
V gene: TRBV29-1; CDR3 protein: SAATDRDYEQY
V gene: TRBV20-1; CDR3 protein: SARTRGGNTEAF
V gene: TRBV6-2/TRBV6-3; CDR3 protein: ASSYLAGRPYNEQF
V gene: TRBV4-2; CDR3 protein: ASSQPGDSRWGYT
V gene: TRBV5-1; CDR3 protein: ASSPHRPGEQF
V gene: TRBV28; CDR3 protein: ASSLGNRGYEQY
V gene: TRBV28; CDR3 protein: ASSFSGEGPDTQY
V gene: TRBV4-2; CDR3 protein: ASSQDLSGPYEQY
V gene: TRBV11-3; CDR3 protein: ASSRGGQGANEQF
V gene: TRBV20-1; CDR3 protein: SARQRTLQETQY
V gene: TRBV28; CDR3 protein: ASSLNGRGAYNEQF
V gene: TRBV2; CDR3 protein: ASRNLTETQY
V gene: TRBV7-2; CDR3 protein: ASSSARTQY
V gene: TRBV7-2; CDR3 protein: ASSLRDSPGEPLH
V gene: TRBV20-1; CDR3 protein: SAEGSSNQPQH
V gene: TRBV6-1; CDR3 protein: ASSRRDIATNEKLF
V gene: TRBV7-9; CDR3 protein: ASSLEVGGTDTQY
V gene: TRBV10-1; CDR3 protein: ASSESDGSLPVKLF
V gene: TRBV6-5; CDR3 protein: ASSYSGSGNYEQY
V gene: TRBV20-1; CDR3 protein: SAPEAF
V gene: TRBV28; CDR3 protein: ASSLITTNEKLF
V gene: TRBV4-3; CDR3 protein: ASSREQGLGNQPQH
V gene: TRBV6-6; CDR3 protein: ASSPGRGEQF
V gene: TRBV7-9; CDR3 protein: ASSLVVRGTEAF
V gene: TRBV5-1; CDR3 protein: ASSLGGRAIWSYNEQF
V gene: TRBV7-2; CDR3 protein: ASSTRTSGGETQY
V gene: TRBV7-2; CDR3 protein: ASSLRDRATEQY
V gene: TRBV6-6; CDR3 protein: ASSYTNLDEQF
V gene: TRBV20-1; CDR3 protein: SARVTTYEQY
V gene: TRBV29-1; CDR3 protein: SVDTGPSTDTQY
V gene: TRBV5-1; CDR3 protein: ASSAGRLLQETQY
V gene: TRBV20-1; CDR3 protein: SARADLAGYT
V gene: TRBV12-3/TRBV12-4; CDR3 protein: ASSLALGHRPF
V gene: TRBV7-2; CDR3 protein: ASSLGHTEEAF